This T cell receptor beta chain originates from a study of technical replicates of blood from a few donors. Using immunoSEQ multiplex PCR, the repertoire was profiled, and TCRdb retains in-frame clones only, with some absent. The sample has 80,000 to 100,000 clones, 95% to 96% seen once. Germline CDR1 GTSNPN, CDR2 SVGIG (reference sequence). The CDR3 length is 14 residues. Trimming removed 2 bases at V and 5 bases at J, with 15 bases between. The J gene is TRBJ2-5, the V gene TRBV30, with D possibly TRBD1 on 5 matching bases. This TCR was recovered from a human donor in good health. The sample consisted of T cells isolated from PBMCs. DNA of the CDR3: TGTGCCTGGAGTCTTACTCAGGGTCGGGAGACCCAGTACTTC. The encoded protein is CAWSLTQGRETQYF.